This TCR beta chain was found in a study of cytomegalovirus exposure and HLA in healthy donors (dated by TCRdb to about 2017). Broadly, across the study: An earlier analysis of several hundred of the donors reported approximately 290 Gb of sequence data and some 120 million unique TCR beta sequences from 190 million or so T cells. An early release covering just under 650 HLA-typed donors comprised roughly 300 gigabases of sequencing data and around 86 million unique TCR sequences. Of the 398 genotyped donors, 65% to 90% fell in the genetic ancestry cluster associated with self-reported Caucasian donors. The study aimed to test whether cataloging public T cell receptors could reveal signatures of past pathogen exposure. The T cell repertoires of about 700 subjects were profiled by immunosequencing and related to cytomegalovirus serostatus. Besides the first cohort of roughly 700 subjects, a separate validation cohort made up of 90 to 150 different subjects was used. To predict cytomegalovirus infection status, the study combined high-throughput TCR immunosequencing, statistical association of individual TCRs with disease status, and machine learning. A later analysis re-examined previously published TCR beta repertoires from more than 550 donors and added high-resolution HLA genotyping to investigate patterns of TCR occurrence. The later analysis used no new phenotypic data to find candidate immune exposures, relying instead on TCR beta sequences and their occurrence across donors. An earlier analysis of 587 of the donors applied high-throughput TCR beta sequencing to assess whether each TCR beta V gene segment acted as functional or pseudogenic. Alongside the repertoire data, information on donor age, sex, ethnicity and CMV serostatus was compiled. A later genetic analysis took genome-wide SNP genotypes for about 65% of the 666 donors and used that subset as a discovery cohort. All discovery cohort repertoires had been generated on a single sequencing platform. Class I and class II HLA loci were covered by the typing at four-digit resolution. Typing coverage varied by locus: about 620-640 donors for A, B, C, DRB1 and DQB1; 500 to 550 for DQA1; approximately 570 for DPA1; roughly 470 for DPB1. Because of strong linkage in the cohort, four to six DR-DQ haplotypes were treated as single units for association and clustering. On average, roughly 200,000 unique TCR beta nucleotide sequences were sequenced per donor among about 400 genotyped donors of the cohort, with roughly 18% of those sequences being non-productive. The paper as a whole reports these results and caveats: CMV serostatus was the only immune exposure information available for the cohort. Specific HLA alleles were associated with 16,951 TCR beta sequences at a false discovery rate of 0.05 in a later analysis. The 87-base-pair reads could not distinguish some IMGT-functional V segments, including TRBV6-2 and TRBV6-3, so those segments were excluded. Several of the top co-occurrence clusters appeared to be linked to parvovirus B19, influenza, CMV and Epstein-Barr virus, according to a later analysis. A cluster of highly shared sequence variants was judged likely to be a technical artifact of the sequencing pipeline. Correlated functional status among segregating V segments might be attributable to linkage disequilibrium, but an unknown experimental factor could not be ruled out. It was suggested by the authors that the approach could potentially be generalized to other disease states and immunological phenotypes. In vitro tests confirmed that three of the cytomegalovirus-associated TCR beta chains recognize cytomegalovirus antigens. Broadly in line with IMGT annotations, most TCR beta V segments showed up in productive rearrangements about 90% or about 30% of the time in an earlier analysis of approximately 640 of the donors. Because counts were too low, fewer than 20 rarely observed V segments, including chromosome 9 orphons, were excluded from the earlier analysis of around 640 of the donors. A further reported finding was that TCR beta sequences accurately predicted the HLA-A and HLA-B alleles for most subjects in the first cohort. Assigning TCR associations to individual alleles was difficult when HLA alleles, especially DR and DQ, strongly co-occurred. Compared with equally common non-associated chains, HLA-associated TCR beta chains in a later analysis were more clonally expanded and had lower generation probabilities. Most TCR sequences were seen in very few donors, while some public TCRs were found in many individuals. Roughly uniform sequencing depth across donors was assumed in presence/absence analyses, although this assumption may not hold. This cohort had only TCR beta chains sequenced, and the lack of alpha or paired-chain data limited which features could be detected. Because HLA typing was missing for some donors at each locus, association tests included only the typed subset. A later analysis found that most CMV-associated TCR beta chains appeared HLA-restricted, with HLA associations seemingly driven largely by CMV exposure. V-gene and J-gene trimming of TCR beta chains was associated with a missense DCLRE1C variant in a later genetic analysis, and the association was replicated in an independent cohort. Cytomegalovirus status was reported to be diagnosed by the classifier with high specificity and sensitivity in both the original and validation cohorts. A later genetic analysis reported fewer N-insertions in productive TCRs among donors in an Asian-associated ancestry cluster than the roughly 620-donor mean. A later analysis found that TCR association rates varied across HLA loci, with DRB1 alleles showing the most associated TCRs and HLA-C alleles the fewest. The study listed approximately 150 TCR beta chains as associated with cytomegalovirus.

The CDR3 has 15 amino acids, counting the end cysteine and phenylalanine. The entry retains the CDR3 DNA only, 45 bases that are in frame from base 1. The germline V gene (reference sequence) specifies SEHNR as CDR1 and FQNEAQ as CDR2. V is pruned by 8 bases and J by 4 bases, leaving 8 bases of the junction without a gene match. In total, over 600 healthy bone marrow donors made up the cohort. At the time of sampling, all cohort members were nominally healthy, though unrecorded immune exposures were likely present. The donor tested CMV seropositive and was one of the 289 seropositive cohort members. Every donor gave a peripheral blood sample, and the peripheral blood mononuclear cells from that sample were used for TCR beta sequencing. The Qiagen DNeasy Blood Extraction Kit was used to extract genomic DNA from the blood cell samples. This clone was seen only once. Its antigen is still unknown. Base-call qualities are not available, and no considerably larger clone is one nucleotide away.

Receptor amplification or capture employed the immunoSEQ multiplex PCR assay. For the multiplex PCR, a mixture combining 60 forward primers for TCR Vbeta segments and 13 reverse primers for TCR Jbeta segments was used. A multiplex PCR assay on genomic DNA amplified the CDR3 region of rearranged TCR beta genes. On the Illumina HiSeq System, the amplified TCR beta libraries were sequenced as 87-base-pair reads. On the authors' methods: In a later analysis, 70 million to 95 million unique TCR beta chains were counted across the 650 to 750 repertoires, and roughly 11 million of these chains were shared by at least two donors. To remove PCR and sequencing errors, raw reads were error-corrected and collapsed into unique sequences using a nearest-neighbor algorithm that merged closely related sequences. CDR3 sequences were aligned to IMGT reference sequences to assign V, D and J gene segments. For a sequence to be retained, at least a six-nucleotide match to both a V gene segment and a J gene segment was required. Rearrangements were called productive when the CDR3 lacked stop codons and stayed in frame with V and J; all others were non-productive. CDR3 was defined by IMGT convention, running from the second conserved V-encoded cysteine to the conserved J-encoded phenylalanine. Sequences without an unambiguous match to a single V gene segment were excluded from the earlier analysis of almost 600 of the donors. An earlier analysis of several hundred of the donors called V segments functional above 56.7% productive rearrangements and segregating when the between-donor standard deviation exceeded 5%. A statistical classification framework was built to diagnose cytomegalovirus status from the catalog of TCR beta chain sequences. V and J gene assignment, in a later analysis, came from comparing TCR nucleotide sequences with IMGT/GENE-DB human TR gene sequences. A later analysis assigned CDR3 sequences and most-parsimonious VDJ recombination scenarios with the TCRdist pipeline. A later analysis defined each TCR beta chain by its CDR3 amino acid sequence plus V-gene family, and excluded reads lacking a unique V-gene family. To address suspected cross-contamination and a sequencing artifact, a later analysis removed roughly 640 highly shared, low-generation-probability nucleotide sequences. In a later analysis, a clonal expansion index for each public chain was calculated from normalized within-repertoire ranks of inferred template counts. In a later analysis, generation probabilities were computed using a VDJ recombination model fitted to out-of-frame rearrangements, and the results were checked against IGoR. A later analysis scored TCR-TCR, TCR-HLA and TCR-CMV co-occurrence with hypergeometric tests, applying a repertoire-size bias correction to TCR pairs. False discovery rates were estimated in a later analysis by permuting HLA or CMV assignments 20 times. A later analysis grouped co-occurring TCRs with DBSCAN, adding TCRdist sequence similarity when clustering within HLA-allele-positive subsets. Co-occurrence clustering excluded repertoires with fewer than 30,000 or more than 120,000 public chains, plus five with anomalous nucleotide sharing. The clones in this table, taken by TCRdb from immuneACCESS, are in-frame only. Not every clone is retained; where verified, under half of the shortfall comes from an unresolved V gene, and the cause of the rest is unknown. V and J calls and clone size are given by that table; D and trimming were obtained from the DNA. The sample table shows 100,000 to 150,000 clones, and roughly 80% are seen once. The ten largest account for approximately 2.1% of the sample.

Here the chain combines TRBV7-9 and TRBJ1-2, and TRBD1 aligns with 12 junction nucleotides. Material for sequencing was PBMCs. This receptor was identified in a woman between 40 and 50 years old in good health and CMV-seropositive. The sequence in DNA is TGTGCCAGCCTCGACCCGGGACAGGGGGCCTATGGCTACACCTTC. Its protein reads: CASLDPGQGAYGYTF.